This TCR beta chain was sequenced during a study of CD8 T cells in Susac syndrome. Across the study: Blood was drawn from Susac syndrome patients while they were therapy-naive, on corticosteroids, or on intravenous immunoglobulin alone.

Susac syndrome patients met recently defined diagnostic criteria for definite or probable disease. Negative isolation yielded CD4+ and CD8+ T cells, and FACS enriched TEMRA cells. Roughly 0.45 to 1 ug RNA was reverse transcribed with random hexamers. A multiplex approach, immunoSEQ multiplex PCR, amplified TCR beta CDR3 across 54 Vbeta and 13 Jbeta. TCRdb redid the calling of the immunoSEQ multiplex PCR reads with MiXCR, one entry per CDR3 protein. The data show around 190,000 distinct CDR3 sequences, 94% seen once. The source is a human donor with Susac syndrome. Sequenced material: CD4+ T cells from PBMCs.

CDR3 region: CASSHTRGGRVETQYF. DNA of the CDR3: TGTGCCAGCAGCCATACGCGGGGGGGTCGGGTAGAGACCCAGTACTTC. The chain joins TRBV3-1 to TRBJ2-5, with TRBD2 identical over 9 bases. The V segment lost 3 bases and the J segment 4 bases; nucleotides outside the gene matches: 9. The CDR3 extends over 16 amino acids. Germline CDR1 reads LGHDT; CDR2 reads YNNKEL (reference sequence).